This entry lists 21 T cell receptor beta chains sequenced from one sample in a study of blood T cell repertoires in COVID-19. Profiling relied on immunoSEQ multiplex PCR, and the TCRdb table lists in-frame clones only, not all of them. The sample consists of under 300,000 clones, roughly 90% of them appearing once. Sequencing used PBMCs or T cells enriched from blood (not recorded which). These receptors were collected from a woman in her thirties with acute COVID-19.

CDR3 bases: TGTGCCAGCAGTTACGTTCAGGGGTCGAGCAATCAGCCCCAGCATTTT. This encodes CASSYVQGSSNQPQHF. The chain employs TRBV6-2 or TRBV6-3 and TRBJ1-5, with a tentative D call TRBD1 (6 bases). Trimming pared 2 bases from V and 1 base from J, leaving 12 bases between. CDR3 length equals 16 residues. Germline CDR1 is MNHEY and CDR2 is SVGEGT.

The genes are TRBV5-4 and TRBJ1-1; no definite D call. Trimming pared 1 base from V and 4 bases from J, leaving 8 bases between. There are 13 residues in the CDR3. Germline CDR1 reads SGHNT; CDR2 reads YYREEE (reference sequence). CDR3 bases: TGTGCCAGCAGCTTGAAGGGAGGCACTGAAGCTTTCTTT. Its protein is CASSLKGGTEAFF.

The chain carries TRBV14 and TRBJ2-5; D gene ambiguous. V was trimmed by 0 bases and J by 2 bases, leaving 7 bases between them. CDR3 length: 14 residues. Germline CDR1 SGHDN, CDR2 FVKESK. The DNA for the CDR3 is TGTGCCAGCAGCCAAGATCTCGGGCAAGAGACCCAGTACTTC. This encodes CASSQDLGQETQYF.

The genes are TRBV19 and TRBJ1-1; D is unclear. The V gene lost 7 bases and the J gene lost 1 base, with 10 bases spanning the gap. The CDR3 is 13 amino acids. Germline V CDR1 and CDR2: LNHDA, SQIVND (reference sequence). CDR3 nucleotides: TGTGCCAGTACCACGAGAGGGAACACTGAAGCTTTCTTT. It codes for CASTTRGNTEAFF.

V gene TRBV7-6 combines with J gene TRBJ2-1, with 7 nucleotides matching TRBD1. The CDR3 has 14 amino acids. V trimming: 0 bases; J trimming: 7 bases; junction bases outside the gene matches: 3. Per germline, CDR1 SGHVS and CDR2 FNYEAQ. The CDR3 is CASSLATGVNEQFF. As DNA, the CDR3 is TGTGCCAGCAGCTTAGCCACAGGGGTAAATGAGCAGTTCTTC.

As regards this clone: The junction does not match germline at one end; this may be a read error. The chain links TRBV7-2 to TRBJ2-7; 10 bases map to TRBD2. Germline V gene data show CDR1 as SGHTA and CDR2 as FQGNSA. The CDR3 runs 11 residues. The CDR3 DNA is TGTGCCAGCAGTTATCTAGCGGGAGTTAACTTC. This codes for CASSYLAGVNF. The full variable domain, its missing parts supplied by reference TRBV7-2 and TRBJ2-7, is GAGVSQSPSNKVTEKGKDVELRCDPISGHTALYWYRQSLGQGLEFLIYFQGNSAPDKSGLPSDRFSAERTGGSVSTLTIQRTQQEDSAVYLCASSYLAGVNFGPGTRLTVT.

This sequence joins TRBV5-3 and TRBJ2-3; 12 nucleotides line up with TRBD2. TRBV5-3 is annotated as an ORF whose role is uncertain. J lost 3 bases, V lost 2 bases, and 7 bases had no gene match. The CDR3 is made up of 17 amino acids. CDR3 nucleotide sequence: TGTGCCAGAAGCTTCCCTAATCTAGCGGGGGGGACAGATACGCAGTATTTT. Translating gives CARSFPNLAGGTDTQYF.

CDR3 region: CASSQGGLAGEQYF. The CDR3 DNA follows: TGCGCCAGCAGCCAAGGGGGACTAGCGGGCGAGCAGTACTTC. The chain links TRBV4-3 to TRBJ2-7; 12 bases are shared with TRBD2. CDR1 LGHNA and CDR2 YSLEER come from the germline V gene. The CDR3 length is 14 residues. V was clipped by 1 base and J by 6 bases; unmatched bases: 1.

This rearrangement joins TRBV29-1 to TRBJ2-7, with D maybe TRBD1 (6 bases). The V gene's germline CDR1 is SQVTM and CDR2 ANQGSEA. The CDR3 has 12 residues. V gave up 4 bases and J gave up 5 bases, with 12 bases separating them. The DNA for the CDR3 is TGCAGCGTTGGAAGGGGGTGGAACGAGCAGTACTTC. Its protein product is CSVGRGWNEQYF.

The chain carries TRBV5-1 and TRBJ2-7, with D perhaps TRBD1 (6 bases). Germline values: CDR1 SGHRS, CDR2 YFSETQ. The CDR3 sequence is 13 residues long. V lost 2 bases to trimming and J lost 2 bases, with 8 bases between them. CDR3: CASSLQGPYEQYF. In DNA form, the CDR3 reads TGCGCCAGCAGCTTACAGGGCCCCTACGAGCAGTACTTC. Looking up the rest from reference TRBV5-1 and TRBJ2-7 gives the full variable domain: KAGVTQTPRYLIKTRGQQVTLSCSPISGHRSVSWYQQTPGQGLQFLFEYFSETQRNKGNFPGRFSGRQFSNSRSEMNVSTLELGDSALYLCASSLQGPYEQYFGPGTRLTVT.

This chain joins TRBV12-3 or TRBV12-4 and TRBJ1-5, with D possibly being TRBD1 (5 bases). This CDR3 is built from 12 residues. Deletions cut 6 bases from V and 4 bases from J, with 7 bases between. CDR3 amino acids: CASRQGNQPQHF. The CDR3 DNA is TGTGCCAGCAGGCAGGGTAATCAGCCCCAGCATTTT.

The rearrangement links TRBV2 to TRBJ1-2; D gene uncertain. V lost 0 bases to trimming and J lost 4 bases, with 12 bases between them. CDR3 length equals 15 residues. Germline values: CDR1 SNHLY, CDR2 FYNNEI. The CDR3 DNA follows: TGTGCCAGCAGTGAAGCGAGGGCAACTATCTATGGCTACACCTTC. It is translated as CASSEARATIYGYTF.

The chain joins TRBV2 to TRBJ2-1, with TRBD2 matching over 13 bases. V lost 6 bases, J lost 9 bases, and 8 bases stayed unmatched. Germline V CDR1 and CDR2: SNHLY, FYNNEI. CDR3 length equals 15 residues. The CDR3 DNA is TGTGCCAGCAGCCCACTAGCGGGGGGGTACGGTGAGCAGTTCTTC. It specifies CASSPLAGGYGEQFF.

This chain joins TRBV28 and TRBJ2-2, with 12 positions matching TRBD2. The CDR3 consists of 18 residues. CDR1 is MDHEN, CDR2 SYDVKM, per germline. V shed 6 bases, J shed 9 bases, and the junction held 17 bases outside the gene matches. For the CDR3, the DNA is TGTGCCAGCAGAGGAACACTAGCGGGAGGCGAAGGGGCTCGGGAGCTGTTTTTT. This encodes CASRGTLAGGEGARELFF.

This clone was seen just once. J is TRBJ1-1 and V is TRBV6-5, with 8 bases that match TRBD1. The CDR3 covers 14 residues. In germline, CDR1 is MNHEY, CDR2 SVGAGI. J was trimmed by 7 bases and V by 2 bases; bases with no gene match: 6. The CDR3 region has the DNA TGTGCCAGCAGTTACCAGGGGGCGCGAGGTGAAGCTTTCTTT. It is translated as CASSYQGARGEAFF.

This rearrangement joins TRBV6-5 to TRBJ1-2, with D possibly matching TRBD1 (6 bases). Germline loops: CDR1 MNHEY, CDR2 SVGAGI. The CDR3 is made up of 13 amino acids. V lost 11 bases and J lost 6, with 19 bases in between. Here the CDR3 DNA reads TGTGCCTCAAGTGATGGACAGAGGAATGGCTACACCTTC. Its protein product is CASSDGQRNGYTF.

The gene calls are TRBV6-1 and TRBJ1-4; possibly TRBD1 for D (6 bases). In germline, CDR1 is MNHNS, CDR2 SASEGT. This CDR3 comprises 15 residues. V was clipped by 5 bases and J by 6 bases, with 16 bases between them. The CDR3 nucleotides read TGTGCCAGCAGTACTAACAGGGATGGGGATGAAAAACTGTTTTTT. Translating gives CASSTNRDGDEKLFF.

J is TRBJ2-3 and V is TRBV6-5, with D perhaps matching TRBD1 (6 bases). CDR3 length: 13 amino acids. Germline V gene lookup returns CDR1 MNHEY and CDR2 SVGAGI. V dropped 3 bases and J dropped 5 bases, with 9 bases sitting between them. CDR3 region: CASSYLQGDTQYF. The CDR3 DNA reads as TGTGCCAGCAGTTATCTACAGGGAGATACGCAGTATTTT.

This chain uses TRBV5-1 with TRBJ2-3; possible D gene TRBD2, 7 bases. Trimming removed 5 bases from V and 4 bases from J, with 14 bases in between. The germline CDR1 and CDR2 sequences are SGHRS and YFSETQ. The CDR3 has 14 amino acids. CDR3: CASRPGGVADTQYF. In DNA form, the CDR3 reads TGCGCCAGCAGACCGGGGGGCGTGGCAGATACGCAGTATTTT.

DNA for the CDR3: TGTGCCAGTAGTATCGTGGCTAGCGAGACCCAGTACTTC. Translation: CASSIVASETQYF. The chain joins TRBV19 to TRBJ2-5, with D tentatively TRBD2 (5 bases). The CDR3 contains 13 residues. Germline loops: CDR1 LNHDA, CDR2 SQIVND (reference sequence). The V and J ends lost 3 bases and 5 bases respectively, with 10 bases between them.

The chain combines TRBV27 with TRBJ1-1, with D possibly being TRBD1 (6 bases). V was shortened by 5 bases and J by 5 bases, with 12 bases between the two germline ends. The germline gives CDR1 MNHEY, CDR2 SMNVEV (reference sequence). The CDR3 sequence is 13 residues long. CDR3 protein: CASSKQGGTEAFF. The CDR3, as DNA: TGTGCCAGCAGTAAACAGGGTGGGACTGAAGCTTTCTTT.